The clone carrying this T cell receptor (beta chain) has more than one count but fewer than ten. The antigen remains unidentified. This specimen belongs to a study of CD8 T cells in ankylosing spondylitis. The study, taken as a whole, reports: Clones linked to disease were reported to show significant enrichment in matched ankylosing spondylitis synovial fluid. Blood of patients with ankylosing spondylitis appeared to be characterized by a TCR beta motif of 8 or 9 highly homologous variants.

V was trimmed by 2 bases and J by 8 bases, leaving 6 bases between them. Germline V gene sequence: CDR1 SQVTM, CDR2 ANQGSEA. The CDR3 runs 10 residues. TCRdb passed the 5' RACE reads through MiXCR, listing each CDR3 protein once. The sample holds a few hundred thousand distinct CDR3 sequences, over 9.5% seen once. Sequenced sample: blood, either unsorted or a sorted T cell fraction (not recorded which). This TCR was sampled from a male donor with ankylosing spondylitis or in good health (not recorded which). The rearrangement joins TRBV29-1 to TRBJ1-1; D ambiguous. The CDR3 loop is CSVENREAFF. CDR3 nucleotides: TGCAGCGTTGAAAACCGGGAAGCTTTCTTT.